This T cell receptor beta chain was documented in a study of blood T cell repertoires in COVID-19. Study-level background: Samples representing acute and convalescent COVID-19 were sourced from the United States, Italy and Spain. The cDNA or gDNA used as material had been derived from T cells, B-cell-depleted T cells, or PBMCs.

Original processing methods: How many nucleated cells were present was estimated from reference gene primer amplification. Generated by immunoSEQ multiplex PCR, the TCRdb table keeps only in-frame clones and is missing some. D and trimming were read from the DNA, whereas the V and J calls and clone size are those reported in that table. In the table there are approximately 70,000 clones, 70% to 90% of which are singletons. Trimming left V 0 bases short and J 4 bases short, with 12 bases between. CDR3 size: 15 residues. The germline CDR1 and CDR2 sequences are ENHRY and SYGVKD. The sequence was obtained from a man in his 70s with active COVID-19. Sequenced: peripheral blood. The V gene is TRBV10-3, the J gene TRBJ2-5, with a tentative D call TRBD2 (5 bases). The CDR3 is CAISESPSGRETQYF. DNA for the CDR3: TGTGCCATCAGTGAGTCTCCCAGCGGCAGAGAGACCCAGTACTTC.